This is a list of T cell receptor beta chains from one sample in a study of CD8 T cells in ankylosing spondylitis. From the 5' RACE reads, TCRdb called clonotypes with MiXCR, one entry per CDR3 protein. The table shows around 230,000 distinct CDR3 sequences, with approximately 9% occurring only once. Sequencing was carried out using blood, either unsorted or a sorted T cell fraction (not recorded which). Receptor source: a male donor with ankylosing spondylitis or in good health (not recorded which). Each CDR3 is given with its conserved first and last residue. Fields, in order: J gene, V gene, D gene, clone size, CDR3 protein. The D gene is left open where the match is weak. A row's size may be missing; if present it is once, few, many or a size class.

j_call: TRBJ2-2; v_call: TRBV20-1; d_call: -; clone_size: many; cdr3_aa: CSARAGTWATGELFF
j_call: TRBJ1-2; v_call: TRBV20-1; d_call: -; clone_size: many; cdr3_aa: CSARDAGQNYGYTF
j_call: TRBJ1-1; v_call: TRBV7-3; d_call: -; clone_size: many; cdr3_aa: CASSSKIGEAFF
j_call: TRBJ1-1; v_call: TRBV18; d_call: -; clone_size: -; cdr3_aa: CASSPQKNTEAFF
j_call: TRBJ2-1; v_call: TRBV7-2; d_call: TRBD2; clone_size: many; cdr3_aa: CASSPQRGENNEQFF
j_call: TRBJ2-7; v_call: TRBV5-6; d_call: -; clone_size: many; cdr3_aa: CASSSRTASYEQYF
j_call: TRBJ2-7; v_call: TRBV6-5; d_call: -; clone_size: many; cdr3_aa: CASSYSVRDYEQYF
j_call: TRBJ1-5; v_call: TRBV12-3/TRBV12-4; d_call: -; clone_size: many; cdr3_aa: CASSFRGQPQHF
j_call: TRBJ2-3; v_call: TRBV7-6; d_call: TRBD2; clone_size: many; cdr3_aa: CASSMTSGRAEDTQYF
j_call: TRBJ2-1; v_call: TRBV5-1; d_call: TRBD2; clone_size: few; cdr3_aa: CASSFGTSGGYNEQFF
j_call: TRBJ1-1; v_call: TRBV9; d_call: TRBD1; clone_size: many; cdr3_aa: CASSARQGMNTEAFF
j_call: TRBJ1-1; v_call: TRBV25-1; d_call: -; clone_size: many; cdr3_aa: CASSPTTGRSTEAFF
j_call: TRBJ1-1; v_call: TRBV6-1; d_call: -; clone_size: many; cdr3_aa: CASMDNTEAFF
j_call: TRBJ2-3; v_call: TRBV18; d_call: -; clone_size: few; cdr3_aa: CASSRGREDTQYF
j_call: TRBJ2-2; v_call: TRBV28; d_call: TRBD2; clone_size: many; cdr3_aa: CASSSAAGYTGELFF